This T cell receptor beta chain stems from a study of T cells in women clearing cervical HPV infection. General study findings and limits: CIN3+ cases had significantly higher TCR repertoire richness than controls, but evenness did not differ. Effector/memory and HPV-specific T cells were not isolated, and association timing is unknown.

As to this clone: Antigen: not known.

Cervical HPV DNA detected by MY09/MY11 PCR, typed by dot-blot. Only in-frame clones appear in the TCRdb table, and some are missing; sequencing was by immunoSEQ multiplex PCR. This table holds more than 20,000 clones. This clonotype was sampled from a woman between 18 and 75 years old with a cervical HPV16 infection that either progressed to CIN3+ or cleared (not recorded which). The sequenced material came from blood buffy coat.

CDR3 residues: CASSEASRGGNQPQHF. The sequenced CDR3 bases are TGTGCCAGCAGTGAAGCCAGTCGAGGGGGCAATCAGCCC. The rearrangement uses TRBV6-1 and TRBJ1-5, with a tentative D call TRBD1 (5 bases). With the read ending 3 residues before the CDR3 end, the germline J gene is used to fill in that end. Trimming cost V 0 bases and J 2 bases, with 11 bases left between them. This CDR3 has 16 amino acids. Germline V gene data show CDR1 as MNHNS and CDR2 as SASEGT.